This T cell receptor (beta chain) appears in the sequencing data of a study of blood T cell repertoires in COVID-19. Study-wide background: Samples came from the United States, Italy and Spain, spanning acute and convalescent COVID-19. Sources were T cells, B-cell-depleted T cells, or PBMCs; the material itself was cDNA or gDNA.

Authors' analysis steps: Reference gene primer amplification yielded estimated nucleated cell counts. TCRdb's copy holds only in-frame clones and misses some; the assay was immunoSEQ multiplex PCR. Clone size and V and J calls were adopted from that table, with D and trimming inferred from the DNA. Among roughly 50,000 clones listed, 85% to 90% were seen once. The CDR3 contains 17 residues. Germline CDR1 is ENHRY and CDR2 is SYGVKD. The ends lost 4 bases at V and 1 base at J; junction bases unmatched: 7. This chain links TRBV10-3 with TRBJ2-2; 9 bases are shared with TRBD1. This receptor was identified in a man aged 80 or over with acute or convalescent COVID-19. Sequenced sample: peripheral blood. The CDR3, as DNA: TGTGCCATCAGTGGGTCCCCGGGACAGGGGAACACCGGGGAGCTGTTTTTT. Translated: CAISGSPGQGNTGELFF.